This T cell receptor (beta chain) was sequenced during a study of cytomegalovirus exposure and HLA in healthy donors. A word on this clone: The antigen is unknown.

With V trimmed by 9 bases and J by 5 bases, 11 bases remained unmatched. The V gene's germline CDR1 is SNHLY and CDR2 FYNNEI. This CDR3 spans 15 amino acids. The study's findings and limits: Reported results showed that the classifier diagnosed cytomegalovirus status with high specificity and sensitivity.

Measured with immunoSEQ multiplex PCR; TCRdb has only the in-frame clones, and not every one. The sample shows about 130,000 clones, nearly 90% of them seen only once. The receptor comes from a man aged 25-45 years in good health and CMV-seronegative. The specimen was PBMCs. The chain is built from TRBV2 and TRBJ2-1; the match to TRBD2 covers 9 bases. In nucleotides, the CDR3 is TGTGCCAGTGGACGGACTAGCGTTGGCGACAATGAGCAGTTCTTC. This encodes CASGRTSVGDNEQFF.